These T cell receptor beta chains were read from a single sample in a study of molecular identifiers for immune sequencing clone quantification. MiXCR, applied by TCRdb to the PCR reads, yields one record per CDR3 protein. This table has hundreds of thousands of distinct CDR3 sequences, roughly 27% appearing once. The source material was naive CD8+ T cells from blood, with Jurkat cell RNA spiked in. These TCRs come from a human donor in good health. Some libraries in this study had Jurkat cell RNA spiked in. Both conserved end residues are part of each CDR3. The D gene is left open where the match is weak. Size tells how often a clone was seen (once, few, many) or the class of an expanded clone, and some rows leave it out.

V gene	clone size	J gene	D gene	CDR3 protein	CDR3 DNA
TRBV20-1	-	TRBJ2-5	TRBD2	CSARAAGGPSGETQYF	TGCAGTGCTAGAGCTGCGGGAGGGCCCTCGGGGGAGACCCAGTACTTC
TRBV19	-	TRBJ1-2	TRBD1	CASRPQGAAHGYTF	TGTGCCAGTAGACCCCAGGGGGCTGCTCATGGCTACACCTTC
TRBV9	-	TRBJ2-7	TRBD1	CASSPDRAREQYF	TGTGCCAGCAGCCCTGACAGGGCACGCGAGCAGTACTTC
TRBV19	many	TRBJ2-3	-	CASAGVSTDTQYF	TGTGCCAGTGCAGGGGTTAGCACAGATACGCAGTATTTT
TRBV27	-	TRBJ2-7	TRBD2	CASSWGGRAYEQYF	TGTGCCAGCAGTTGGGGCGGGAGGGCCTACGAGCAGTACTTC
TRBV10-3	-	TRBJ1-2	-	CAISDPGSGDGYTF	TGTGCCATCAGTGACCCAGGTTCAGGAGACGGCTACACCTTC
TRBV6-5	few	TRBJ2-3	TRBD2	CASSTRTSGLTDTQYF	TGTGCCAGCAGTACGCGGACTAGCGGGCTCACAGATACGCAGTATTTT
TRBV7-8	many	TRBJ2-5	TRBD2	CASSLGWASGETQYF	TGTGCCAGCAGCTTAGGATGGGCTAGCGGAGAGACCCAGTACTTC
TRBV30	-	TRBJ2-5	-	CAWTTLGPRAQYF	TGTGCCTGGACCACATTAGGCCCCCGGGCCCAGTACTTC
TRBV6-5	few	TRBJ2-1	TRBD2	CASSHGTSGDNEQFF	TGTGCCAGCAGTCACGGGACTAGCGGGGACAATGAGCAGTTCTTC
TRBV19	once	TRBJ1-1	-	CASSIVAGATEAFF	TGTGCCAGTAGTATTGTAGCGGGGGCTACTGAAGCTTTCTTT
TRBV20-1	many	TRBJ1-1	TRBD1	CSARNRGLRAEAFF	TGCAGTGCTAGAAACAGGGGACTGAGGGCTGAAGCTTTCTTT
TRBV5-1	-	TRBJ2-5	TRBD2	CAGSLVPSGGQETQYF	TGCGCCGGCAGCTTGGTACCTAGCGGGGGGCAAGAGACCCAGTACTTC
TRBV6-2/TRBV6-3	-	TRBJ1-1	TRBD1	CASRTGGLGEAFF	TGTGCCAGCAGGACAGGGGGCCTAGGGGAAGCTTTCTTT
TRBV20-1	many	TRBJ2-7	TRBD2	CSARDPLAVSYEQYF	TGCAGTGCTAGAGATCCCCTAGCGGTCTCCTACGAGCAGTACTTC
TRBV5-6	few	TRBJ2-2	-	CASSYDGIPGELFF	TGTGCCAGCAGCTATGACGGCATTCCCGGGGAGCTGTTTTTT
TRBV3-1	-	TRBJ2-5	-	CASSQGVGPPQETQYF	TGTGCCAGCAGCCAAGGGGTCGGGCCCCCCCAAGAGACCCAGTACTTC
TRBV27	many	TRBJ1-1	-	CASREQENTEAFF	TGTGCCAGCAGGGAGCAGGAGAACACTGAAGCTTTCTTT
TRBV12-5	many	TRBJ2-7	-	CASGLVEGGEQYF	TGTGCTAGTGGTTTGGTAGAGGGGGGAGAGCAGTACTTC
TRBV11-2	many	TRBJ1-5	-	CASSLDGSFSNQPQHF	TGTGCCAGCAGCTTAGACGGCAGCTTCAGCAATCAGCCCCAGCATTTT
TRBV7-8	-	TRBJ1-1	-	CASSSGDGGAEAFF	TGTGCCAGCAGCTCGGGGGACGGTGGCGCTGAAGCTTTCTTT
TRBV4-1	-	TRBJ1-2	-	CASSQGGRPELIYGYTF	TGCGCCAGCAGCCAAGGAGGGCGGCCAGAACTTATCTACGGCTACACCTTC
TRBV12-3/TRBV12-4	many	TRBJ1-1	-	CASSSLTGRDTEAFF	TGTGCCAGCAGTTCCCTCACAGGGAGGGACACTGAAGCTTTCTTT
TRBV4-1	many	TRBJ1-1	-	CASSQTPGGTEAFF	TGCGCCAGCAGCCAGACACCTGGGGGGACTGAAGCTTTCTTT
TRBV6-5	few	TRBJ2-1	-	CASSYFNEQFF	TGTGCCAGCAGTTACTTCAATGAGCAGTTCTTC
TRBV4-3	few	TRBJ1-1	-	CASSQTSFPDTEAFF	TGCGCCAGCAGCCAAACCTCATTTCCAGACACTGAAGCTTTCTTT
TRBV6-5	many	TRBJ2-3	-	CASTLIAGSDTQYF	TGTGCCAGCACCTTAATTGCGGGGTCAGATACGCAGTATTTT
TRBV19	-	TRBJ1-2	-	CASSIIGNNYGYTF	TGTGCCAGTAGTATCATCGGCAATAACTATGGCTACACCTTC
TRBV7-9	many	TRBJ2-5	-	CASTTDSQETQYF	TGTGCCAGCACCACGGACAGCCAAGAGACCCAGTACTTC
TRBV7-3	-	TRBJ2-1	-	CASSPFGTRYNNEQFF	TGTGCCAGCAGCCCGTTTGGGACTCGATATAACAATGAGCAGTTCTTC
TRBV27	-	TRBJ2-7	-	CASSFVSSGGGGYEQYF	TGTGCCAGCAGTTTTGTGAGTTCCGGGGGTGGGGGTTACGAGCAGTACTTC
TRBV19	few	TRBJ2-1	-	CASSIGHGNEQFF	TGTGCCAGTAGTATTGGACACGGCAATGAGCAGTTCTTC
TRBV28	many	TRBJ2-7	-	CASSFNYEQYF	TGTGCCAGCAGTTTCAACTACGAGCAGTACTTC
TRBV4-1	-	TRBJ1-2	-	CASSQVVGHPQGYTF	TGCGCCAGCAGCCAGGTTGTTGGACATCCGCAGGGGTACACCTTC
TRBV27	few	TRBJ2-7	-	CASSLLLAPYEQYF	TGTGCCAGCAGTTTGTTACTAGCTCCCTACGAGCAGTACTTC
TRBV7-6	many	TRBJ2-3	-	CATLARDGTDTQYF	TGTGCCACCCTCGCGAGGGACGGGACAGATACGCAGTATTTT
TRBV15	many	TRBJ1-2	-	CATSRDWATHGYTF	TGTGCCACCAGCAGAGATTGGGCAACCCATGGCTACACCTTC
TRBV12-3/TRBV12-4	-	TRBJ1-2	-	CASSVGTGRGTF	TGTGCCAGCAGTGTTGGGACCGGGCGAGGCACCTTC
TRBV20-1	few	TRBJ2-5	-	CSARSPRGRTQETQYF	TGCAGTGCTAGATCCCCAAGGGGACGGACACAAGAGACCCAGTACTTC
TRBV5-5	many	TRBJ1-5	TRBD1	CASSLTGRYSNQPQHF	TGTGCCAGCAGCCTGACAGGGAGATATAGCAATCAGCCCCAGCATTTT
TRBV4-2	-	TRBJ2-7	-	CASSQLGTYEQYF	TGTGCCAGCAGCCAATTAGGAACCTACGAGCAGTACTTC
TRBV6-2/TRBV6-3	-	TRBJ2-3	-	CASRYYAADFITDTQYF	TGTGCCAGCAGGTACTACGCCGCCGACTTCATCACAGATACGCAGTATTTT
TRBV30	many	TRBJ2-1	-	CASGHYSYNEQFF	TGTGCCTCCGGACACTACTCCTACAATGAGCAGTTCTTC
TRBV9	many	TRBJ2-7	TRBD1	CASSARDSSFYEQYF	TGTGCCAGCAGCGCCCGGGACAGTTCGTTCTACGAGCAGTACTTC
TRBV20-1	-	TRBJ2-5	-	CSAQRPRGLETQYF	TGCAGTGCCCAACGCCCGCGGGGTTTAGAGACCCAGTACTTC
TRBV27	-	TRBJ2-3	TRBD2	CASRFWGGGITDTQYF	TGTGCCAGCCGTTTTTGGGGGGGGGGTATCACAGATACGCAGTATTTT
TRBV5-4	many	TRBJ2-3	-	CASSLAGPGPDTQYF	TGTGCCAGCAGCTTGGCCGGCCCGGGCCCAGATACGCAGTATTTT
TRBV7-6	many	TRBJ2-7	TRBD2	CASSLDVLGGSRGEQYF	TGTGCCAGCAGCTTAGATGTGCTGGGCGGGAGTCGGGGCGAGCAGTACTTC
TRBV6-6	-	TRBJ2-7	-	CASSYGRGLGYEQYF	TGTGCCAGCAGTTACGGGAGGGGGCTTGGGTACGAGCAGTACTTC
TRBV23-1	many	TRBJ2-2	-	CASSDDVGRTGELFF	TGCGCCAGCAGTGACGACGTGGGGCGGACCGGGGAGCTGTTTTTT
TRBV21-1	-	TRBJ1-2	-	CASSNLLTYGYTF	TGTGCCAGCAGCAATTTACTGACCTATGGCTACACCTTC
TRBV7-9	many	TRBJ1-1	-	CASSTGRSSEAFF	TGTGCCAGCAGCACAGGGAGGTCATCTGAAGCTTTCTTT
TRBV7-9	-	TRBJ2-5	-	CVSRQQGDTQYF	TGTGTCAGCAGGCAACAGGGTGATACCCAGTACTTC
TRBV27	few	TRBJ2-3	TRBD2	CASSPGLGFDTQYF	TGTGCCAGCAGTCCGGGACTAGGTTTTGATACGCAGTATTTT
TRBV5-6	-	TRBJ1-4	-	CASSLLAATNERLFF	TGTGCCAGCAGCTTGTTGGCAGCAACTAATGAAAGACTGTTTTTT